The clone carrying this T cell receptor beta chain is termed medium-sized. As yet, its antigen is unknown. The assay was immunoSEQ multiplex PCR, and TCRdb's table has in-frame clones only and misses some. The table records tens of thousands of clones, roughly 80% of them present only once. These data originate in a study of somatic mutations in cytotoxic T cells in rheumatoid arthritis. Findings and caveats of the study: Age was associated with higher CD8+ clonality in rheumatoid arthritis patients, not in healthy controls.

The sequence was collected from an adult with rheumatoid arthritis. Material for sequencing was CD8+ T cells sorted from blood.

The CDR3 sequence: CASSFTEAFF. The CDR3 DNA reads as TGTGCCAGCAGCTTCACTGAAGCTTTCTTT. This chain uses TRBV7-9 with TRBJ1-1; D not certain. The germline gives CDR1 SEHNR, CDR2 FQNEAQ (reference sequence). This CDR3 has 10 residues. V lost 3 bases and J 4 bases, leaving 0 bases between the germline ends.